These T cell receptor beta chains were read from a single sample in a study of blood T cell repertoires in COVID-19. The assay was immunoSEQ multiplex PCR, and TCRdb's table has in-frame clones only and misses some. The data contain some 26,000 clones, about 89% of them singletons. Sequencing was carried out using peripheral blood. Receptors were obtained from a human donor in a cohort sampled during active COVID-19. The CDR3 runs from the conserved cysteine through the conserved F or W. Each record gives: CDR3 DNA, CDR3 protein, V gene, J gene, D gene, clone size. A D gene is named only where the DNA matches it firmly. Some rows have no size entry. The others give once, few or many, or a class for an expanded clone.

DNA: TGTGCCAGCTCACGACAGGGTTCTTTTAACTATGGCTACACCTTC; CDR3: CASSRQGSFNYGYTF; V: TRBV18; J: TRBJ1-2; D: TRBD1; size: once
DNA: TGCGCCAGCAGCTCGCGGGCAGGGGTGTTATCCGTCGGCTACGAGCAGTACTTC; CDR3: CASSSRAGVLSVGYEQYF; V: TRBV5-1; J: TRBJ2-7; D: NA; size: NA
DNA: TGTGCCAGCAGCGGCGGTCCCCCCGGCGGGACCCAGTACTTC; CDR3: CASSGGPPGGTQYF; V: TRBV11-3; J: TRBJ2-5; D: NA; size: NA
DNA: TGCGCCACAGGGACAGGGCACACAGATACGCAGTATTTT; CDR3: CATGTGHTDTQYF; V: TRBV10-1; J: TRBJ2-3; D: TRBD1; size: NA
DNA: TGTGCCAGCAGCGTAGGGGGGGACACCGGGGAGCTGTTTTTT; CDR3: CASSVGGDTGELFF; V: TRBV9; J: TRBJ2-2; D: NA; size: NA
DNA: TGTGCCAGCAGCCGGGAGGGAACCAACTATGGCTACACCTTC; CDR3: CASSREGTNYGYTF; V: TRBV5-5; J: TRBJ1-2; D: NA; size: NA
DNA: TGTGCCAGCAGCGTAGACGTAATCGGGACAGGGATCACTGGGGCCAACGTCCTGACTTTC; CDR3: CASSVDVIGTGITGANVLTF; V: TRBV9; J: TRBJ2-6; D: TRBD1; size: NA
DNA: TGCGCCAGCAGCCGACTAGCGGGGAGCGCAGATACGCAGTATTTT; CDR3: CASSRLAGSADTQYF; V: TRBV5-1; J: TRBJ2-3; D: TRBD2; size: NA
DNA: TGTGCCAGCAGTTTAGGGGGACAGGGAGGCGAGACCCAGTACTTC; CDR3: CASSLGGQGGETQYF; V: TRBV27; J: TRBJ2-5; D: TRBD1; size: NA
DNA: TGCGCCAGCAGCTTGGGTGGGAGTGAGACCCAGTACTTC; CDR3: CASSLGGSETQYF; V: TRBV5-1; J: TRBJ2-5; D: NA; size: once
DNA: TGTGCCAGCAGCGTGGCCGACAGGGGCGAGCAGTACTTC; CDR3: CASSVADRGEQYF; V: TRBV9; J: TRBJ2-7; D: TRBD1; size: NA
DNA: TGTGCCAGCAGCCAAGAAGGGGTAGCGGGGGGCGGTACGCAGTATTTT; CDR3: CASSQEGVAGGGTQYF; V: TRBV4-2; J: TRBJ2-3; D: TRBD2; size: NA
DNA: TGTGCCAGCAGAACCGCGGGTTCAGAGACCCAGTACTTC; CDR3: CASRTAGSETQYF; V: TRBV3-1/TRBV3-2; J: TRBJ2-5; D: NA; size: NA
DNA: TGTGCCAGTAGTATTTCTCTAGGGCCCCAGCATTTT; CDR3: CASSISLGPQHF; V: TRBV19; J: TRBJ1-5; D: NA; size: NA
DNA: TGTGCCAGCAGCGTTCAAGCGGGGGGAATTCACACAGATACGCAGTATTTT; CDR3: CASSVQAGGIHTDTQYF; V: TRBV9; J: TRBJ2-3; D: TRBD2; size: few
DNA: TGCAGCGCGAAACAGCCCTCGAACACTGAAGCTTTCTTT; CDR3: CSAKQPSNTEAFF; V: TRBV29-1; J: TRBJ1-1; D: NA; size: NA
DNA: TGTGCCACCTCGAGCCTACAGGGTTTTAATTCACCCCTCCACTTT; CDR3: CATSSLQGFNSPLHF; V: TRBV2; J: TRBJ1-6; D: NA; size: NA
DNA: TGTGCCACCAGCACAGAGGGTAGGGCGGGCCCCCTCCACTTT; CDR3: CATSTEGRAGPLHF; V: TRBV15; J: TRBJ1-6; D: NA; size: NA
DNA: TGTGCCAGCACCCCGGGCGGGGATTACCTAGAGCAGTTCTTC; CDR3: CASTPGGDYLEQFF; V: TRBV2; J: TRBJ2-1; D: NA; size: NA
DNA: TGTGCCAGCAGTCATACTACCAATCAGCCCCAGCATTTT; CDR3: CASSHTTNQPQHF; V: TRBV6-5; J: TRBJ1-5; D: NA; size: few
DNA: TGTGCCAGCTCTTCGGACTTTCAAGAGACCCAGTACTTC; CDR3: CASSSDFQETQYF; V: TRBV18; J: TRBJ2-5; D: NA; size: NA
DNA: TGTGCCAGCAGCTTAATGAATAGTCAGCCCCAGCATTTT; CDR3: CASSLMNSQPQHF; V: TRBV11-2; J: TRBJ1-5; D: NA; size: NA
DNA: TGTGCCAGCAGTGAAGGCAGGGACTATGGCTACACCTTC; CDR3: CASSEGRDYGYTF; V: TRBV2; J: TRBJ1-2; D: NA; size: NA
DNA: TGTGCCAGCAGCTTTCAATCCGGGACAGTCAGGAACACCATATATTTT; CDR3: CASSFQSGTVRNTIYF; V: TRBV7-2; J: TRBJ1-3; D: TRBD1; size: once
DNA: TGTGCCACCAGTGGGGGACAGGGGTTCACAGATACGCAGTATTTT; CDR3: CATSGGQGFTDTQYF; V: TRBV24-1; J: TRBJ2-3; D: TRBD1; size: once
DNA: TGTGCCAGCAGCGTAGGCCCAGCGGGCATCCAAGAGACCCAGTACTTC; CDR3: CASSVGPAGIQETQYF; V: TRBV9; J: TRBJ2-5; D: NA; size: NA
DNA: TGTGCCAGCAGCCCCGTAGGAGGGACTGAAGCTTTCTTT; CDR3: CASSPVGGTEAFF; V: TRBV3-1/TRBV3-2; J: TRBJ1-1; D: NA; size: NA
DNA: TGTGCCAGTCGACAGGGAAGAGCAGTTGTCACTGAAGCTTTCTTT; CDR3: CASRQGRAVVTEAFF; V: TRBV19; J: TRBJ1-1; D: TRBD1; size: NA
DNA: TGTGCCTGGACGAATGGACAGGGCGGGTCACCCCTCCACTTT; CDR3: CAWTNGQGGSPLHF; V: TRBV30; J: TRBJ1-6; D: TRBD1; size: NA
DNA: TGCGCCAGCAGCCAGGCTGACAGGGCCTCTCCTTATGGCTACACCTTC; CDR3: CASSQADRASPYGYTF; V: TRBV4-3; J: TRBJ1-2; D: TRBD1; size: NA
DNA: TGCGCCAGCAGTCCATACCGGACAGGGGAGAGGGGCAAAAACATTCAGTACTTC; CDR3: CASSPYRTGERGKNIQYF; V: TRBV23-1; J: TRBJ2-4; D: TRBD1; size: NA
DNA: TGCGCCAGCAGCAGAACTAGCGGGGGGAACACCGGGGAGCTGTTTTTT; CDR3: CASSRTSGGNTGELFF; V: TRBV5-1; J: TRBJ2-2; D: TRBD2; size: NA
DNA: TGTGCCAGCAGCACTAGAGGGTCGGAAGGCTACACCTTC; CDR3: CASSTRGSEGYTF; V: TRBV4-2; J: TRBJ1-2; D: NA; size: NA
DNA: TGCAGCGTGTCGAGCACCTGGTCTGAAGCTTTCTTT; CDR3: CSVSSTWSEAFF; V: TRBV29-1; J: TRBJ1-1; D: NA; size: NA
DNA: TGTGCCAGTAGTATTGGGCCTCACAGGGATTTCACCCTCCACTTT; CDR3: CASSIGPHRDFTLHF; V: TRBV19; J: TRBJ1-6; D: NA; size: NA
DNA: TGCGCCAGCAGCTTCAGGGAGGGGAACACTGAAGCTTTCTTT; CDR3: CASSFREGNTEAFF; V: TRBV5-1; J: TRBJ1-1; D: NA; size: NA
DNA: TGTGCCAGCAGTCCTCGTGGAAACACCATATATTTT; CDR3: CASSPRGNTIYF; V: TRBV2; J: TRBJ1-3; D: NA; size: NA